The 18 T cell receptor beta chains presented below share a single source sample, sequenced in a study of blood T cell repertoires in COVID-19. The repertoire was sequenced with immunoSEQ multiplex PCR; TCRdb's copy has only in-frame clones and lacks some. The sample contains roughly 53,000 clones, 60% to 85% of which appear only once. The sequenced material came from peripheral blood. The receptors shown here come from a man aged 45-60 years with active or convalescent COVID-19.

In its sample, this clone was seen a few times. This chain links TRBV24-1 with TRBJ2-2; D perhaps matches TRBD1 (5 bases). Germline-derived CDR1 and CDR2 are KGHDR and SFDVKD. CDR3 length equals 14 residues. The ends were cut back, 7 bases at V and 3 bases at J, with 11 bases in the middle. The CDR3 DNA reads TGTGCCACCAGACCAGGGTCGGACACCGGGGAGCTGTTTTTT. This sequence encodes CATRPGSDTGELFF.

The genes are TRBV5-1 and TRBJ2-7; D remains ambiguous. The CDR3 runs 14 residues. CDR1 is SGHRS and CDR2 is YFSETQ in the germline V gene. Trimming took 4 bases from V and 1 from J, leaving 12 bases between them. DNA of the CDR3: TGCGCCAGCAGCCCCCAGAGCGCTTCCTACGAGCAGTACTTC. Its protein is CASSPQSASYEQYF.

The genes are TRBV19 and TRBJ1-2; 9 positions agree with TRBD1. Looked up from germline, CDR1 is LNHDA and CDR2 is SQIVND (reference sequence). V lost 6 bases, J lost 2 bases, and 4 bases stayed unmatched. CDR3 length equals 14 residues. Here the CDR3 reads CASRGQGSNYGYTF. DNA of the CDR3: TGTGCCAGTAGAGGACAGGGGTCGAACTATGGCTACACCTTC.

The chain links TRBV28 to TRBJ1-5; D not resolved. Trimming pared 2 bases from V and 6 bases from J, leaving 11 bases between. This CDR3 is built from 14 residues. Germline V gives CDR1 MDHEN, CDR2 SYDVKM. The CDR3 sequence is CASSLPGLAQPQHF. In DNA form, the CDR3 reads TGTGCCAGCAGTTTACCTGGCTTGGCTCAGCCCCAGCATTTT.

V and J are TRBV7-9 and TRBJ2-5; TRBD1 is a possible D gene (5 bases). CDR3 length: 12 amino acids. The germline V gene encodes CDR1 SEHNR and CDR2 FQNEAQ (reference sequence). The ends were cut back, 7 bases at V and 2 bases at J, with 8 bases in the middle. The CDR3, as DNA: TGTGCCAGCATGACAGTGCAAGAGACCCAGTACTTC. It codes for CASMTVQETQYF.

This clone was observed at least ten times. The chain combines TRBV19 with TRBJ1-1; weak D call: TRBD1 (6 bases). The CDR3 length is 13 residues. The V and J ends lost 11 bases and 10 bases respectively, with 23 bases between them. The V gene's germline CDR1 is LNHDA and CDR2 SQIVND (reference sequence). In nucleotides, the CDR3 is TGTGCCCGCCAAGTGGGGGCGGGGGGGGGAGCTTTCTTT. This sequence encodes CARQVGAGGGAFF.

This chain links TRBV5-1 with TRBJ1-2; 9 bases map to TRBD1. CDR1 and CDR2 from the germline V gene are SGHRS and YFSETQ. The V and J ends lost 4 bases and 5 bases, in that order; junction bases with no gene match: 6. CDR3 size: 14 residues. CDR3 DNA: TGCGCCAGCAGCCCAGGACAGGGGACTTATGGCTACACCTTC. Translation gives CASSPGQGTYGYTF.

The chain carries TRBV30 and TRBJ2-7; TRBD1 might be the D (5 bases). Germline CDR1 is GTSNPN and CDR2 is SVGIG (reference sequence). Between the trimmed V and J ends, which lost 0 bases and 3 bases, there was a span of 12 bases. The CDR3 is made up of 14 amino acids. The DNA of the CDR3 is TGTGCCTGGAGTGTAGGGGTCAAGGGCTACGAGCAGTACTTC. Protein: CAWSVGVKGYEQYF.

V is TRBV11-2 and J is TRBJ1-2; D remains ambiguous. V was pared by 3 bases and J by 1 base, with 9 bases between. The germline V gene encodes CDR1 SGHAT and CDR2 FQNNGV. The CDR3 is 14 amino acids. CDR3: CASSLAGINYGYTF. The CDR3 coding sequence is TGTGCCAGCAGCTTGGCAGGAATTAACTATGGCTACACCTTC.

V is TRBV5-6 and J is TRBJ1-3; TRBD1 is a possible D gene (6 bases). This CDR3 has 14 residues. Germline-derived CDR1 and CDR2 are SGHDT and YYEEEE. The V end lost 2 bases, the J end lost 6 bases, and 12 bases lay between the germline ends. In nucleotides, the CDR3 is TGTGCCAGCAGCTTTACAGGGAGCGAAAACACCATATATTTT. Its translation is CASSFTGSENTIYF. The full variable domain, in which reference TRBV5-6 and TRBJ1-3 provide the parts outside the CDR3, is DAGVTQSPTHLIKTRGQQVTLRCSPKSGHDTVSWYQQALGQGPQFIFQYYEEEERQRGNFPDRFSGHQFPNYSSELNVNALLLGDSALYLCASSFTGSENTIYFGEGSWLTVV.

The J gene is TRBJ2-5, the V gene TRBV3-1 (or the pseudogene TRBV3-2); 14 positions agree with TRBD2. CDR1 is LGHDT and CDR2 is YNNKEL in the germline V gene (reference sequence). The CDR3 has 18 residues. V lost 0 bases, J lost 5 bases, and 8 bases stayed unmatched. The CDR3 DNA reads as TGTGCCAGCAGCCAAGAGGGGGGACTAGCGGGGGTATCGGAGACCCAGTACTTC. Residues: CASSQEGGLAGVSETQYF.

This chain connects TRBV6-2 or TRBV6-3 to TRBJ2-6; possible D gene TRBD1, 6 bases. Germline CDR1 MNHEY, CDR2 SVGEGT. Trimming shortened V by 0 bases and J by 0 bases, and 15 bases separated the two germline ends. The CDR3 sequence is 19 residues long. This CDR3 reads CASSYSHRAISSGANVLTF. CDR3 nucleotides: TGTGCCAGCAGTTACTCGCACAGGGCTATATCCTCTGGGGCCAACGTCCTGACTTTC.

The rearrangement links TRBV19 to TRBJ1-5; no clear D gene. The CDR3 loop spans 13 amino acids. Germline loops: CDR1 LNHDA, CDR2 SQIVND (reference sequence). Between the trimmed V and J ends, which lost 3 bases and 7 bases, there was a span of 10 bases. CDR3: CASSIMSRQPQHF. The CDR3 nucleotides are TGTGCCAGTAGTATTATGAGCCGCCAGCCCCAGCATTTT.

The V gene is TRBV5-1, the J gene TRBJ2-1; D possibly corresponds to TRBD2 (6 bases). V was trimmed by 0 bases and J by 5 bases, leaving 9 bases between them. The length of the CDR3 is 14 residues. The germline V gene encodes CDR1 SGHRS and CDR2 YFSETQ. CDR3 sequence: CASSLEPSDNEQFF. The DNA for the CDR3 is TGCGCCAGCAGCTTGGAGCCTAGCGACAATGAGCAGTTCTTC.

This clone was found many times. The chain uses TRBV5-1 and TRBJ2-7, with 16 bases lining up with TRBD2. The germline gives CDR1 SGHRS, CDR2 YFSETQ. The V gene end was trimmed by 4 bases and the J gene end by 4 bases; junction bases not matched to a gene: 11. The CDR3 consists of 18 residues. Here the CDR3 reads CASSTAGTSGGALYEQYF. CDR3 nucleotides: TGCGCCAGCAGCACAGCCGGGACTAGCGGGGGGGCTCTATACGAGCAGTACTTC.

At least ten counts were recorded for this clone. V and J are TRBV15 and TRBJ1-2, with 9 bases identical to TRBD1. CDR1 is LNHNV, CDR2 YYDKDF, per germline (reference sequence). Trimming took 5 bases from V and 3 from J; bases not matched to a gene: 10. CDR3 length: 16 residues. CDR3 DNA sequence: TGTGCCACCAGCCCCGAAACAGGGGGCTTGGACTATGGCTACACCTTC. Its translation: CATSPETGGLDYGYTF.

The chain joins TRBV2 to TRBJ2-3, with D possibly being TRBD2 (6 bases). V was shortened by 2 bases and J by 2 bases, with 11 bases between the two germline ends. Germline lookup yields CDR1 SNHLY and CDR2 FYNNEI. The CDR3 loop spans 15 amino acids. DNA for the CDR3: TGTGCCAGCAGTGAATCGCGGGGACCCACAGATACGCAGTATTTT. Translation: CASSESRGPTDTQYF.

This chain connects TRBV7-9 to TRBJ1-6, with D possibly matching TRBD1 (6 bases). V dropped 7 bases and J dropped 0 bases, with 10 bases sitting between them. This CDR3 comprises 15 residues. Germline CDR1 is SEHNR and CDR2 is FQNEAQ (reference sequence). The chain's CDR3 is CASTVDSSYNSPLHF. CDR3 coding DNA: TGTGCCAGCACCGTGGACAGCTCCTATAATTCACCCCTCCACTTT.